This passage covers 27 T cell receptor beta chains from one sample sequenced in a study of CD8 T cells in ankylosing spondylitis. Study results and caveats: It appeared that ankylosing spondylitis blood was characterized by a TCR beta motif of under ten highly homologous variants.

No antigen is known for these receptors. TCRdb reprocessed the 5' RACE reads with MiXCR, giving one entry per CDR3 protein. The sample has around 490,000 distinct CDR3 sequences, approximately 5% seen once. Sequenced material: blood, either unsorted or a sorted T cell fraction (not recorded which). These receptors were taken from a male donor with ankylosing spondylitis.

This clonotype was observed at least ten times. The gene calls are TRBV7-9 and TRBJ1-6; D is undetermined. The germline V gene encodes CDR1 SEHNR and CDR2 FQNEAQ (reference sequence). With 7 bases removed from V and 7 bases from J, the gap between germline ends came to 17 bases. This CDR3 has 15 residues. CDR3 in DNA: TGTGCCAGCAACGCGACGGGGTCCTCGAATTCACCCCTCCACTTT. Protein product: CASNATGSSNSPLHF.

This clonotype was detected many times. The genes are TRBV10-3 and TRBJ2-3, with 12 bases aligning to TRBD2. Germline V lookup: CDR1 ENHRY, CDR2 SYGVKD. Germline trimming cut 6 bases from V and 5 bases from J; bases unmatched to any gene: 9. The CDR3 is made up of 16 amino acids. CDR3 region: CAIRRVLAGGQDTQYF. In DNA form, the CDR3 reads TGTGCCATCAGGCGGGTCCTAGCGGGAGGGCAAGATACGCAGTATTTT.

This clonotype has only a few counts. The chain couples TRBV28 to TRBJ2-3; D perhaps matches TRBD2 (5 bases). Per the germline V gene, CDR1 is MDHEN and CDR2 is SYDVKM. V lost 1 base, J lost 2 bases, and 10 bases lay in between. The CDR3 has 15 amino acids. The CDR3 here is CASSLFSEPTDTQYF. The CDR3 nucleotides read TGTGCCAGCAGTTTATTTAGCGAACCCACAGATACGCAGTATTTT.

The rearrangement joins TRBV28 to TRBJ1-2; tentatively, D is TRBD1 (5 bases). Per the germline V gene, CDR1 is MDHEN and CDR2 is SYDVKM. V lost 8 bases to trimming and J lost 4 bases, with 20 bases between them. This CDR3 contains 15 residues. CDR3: CASASRDFSGYGYTF. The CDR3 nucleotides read TGTGCCAGCGCCTCCCGGGACTTCTCTGGCTATGGCTACACCTTC.

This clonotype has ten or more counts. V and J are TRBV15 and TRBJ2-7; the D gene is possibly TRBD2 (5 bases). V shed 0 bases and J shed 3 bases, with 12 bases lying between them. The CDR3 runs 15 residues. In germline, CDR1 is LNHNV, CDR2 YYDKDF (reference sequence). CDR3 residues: CATSRDPGGFYEQYF. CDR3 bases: TGTGCCACCAGCAGAGATCCTGGAGGATTCTACGAGCAGTACTTC.

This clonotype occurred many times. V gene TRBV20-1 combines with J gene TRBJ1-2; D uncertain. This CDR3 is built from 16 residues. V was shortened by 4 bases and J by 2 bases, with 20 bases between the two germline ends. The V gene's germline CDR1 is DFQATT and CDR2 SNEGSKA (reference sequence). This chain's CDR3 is CSATPLSWEWNYGYTF. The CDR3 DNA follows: TGCAGTGCTACCCCCCTCAGTTGGGAGTGGAACTATGGCTACACCTTC.

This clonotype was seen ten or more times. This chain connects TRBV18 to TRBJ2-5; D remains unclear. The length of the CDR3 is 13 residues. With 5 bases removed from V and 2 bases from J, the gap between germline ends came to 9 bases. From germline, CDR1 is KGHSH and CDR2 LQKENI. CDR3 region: CASSTDWQETQYF. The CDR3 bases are TGTGCCAGCTCAACAGACTGGCAAGAGACCCAGTACTTC.

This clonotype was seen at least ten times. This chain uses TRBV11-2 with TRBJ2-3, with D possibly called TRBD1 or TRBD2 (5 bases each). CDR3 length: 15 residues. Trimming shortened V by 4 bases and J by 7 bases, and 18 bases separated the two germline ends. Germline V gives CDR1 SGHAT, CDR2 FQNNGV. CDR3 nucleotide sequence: TGTGCCAGCAGCTCCCCCTGGGGGTCGGCAAATACGCAGTATTTT. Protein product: CASSSPWGSANTQYF.

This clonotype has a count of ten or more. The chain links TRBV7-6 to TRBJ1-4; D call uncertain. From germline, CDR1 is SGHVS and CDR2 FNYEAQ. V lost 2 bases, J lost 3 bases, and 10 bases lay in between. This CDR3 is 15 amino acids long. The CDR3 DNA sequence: TGTGCCAGCAGCTTAAGGGCAGCCGCTAATGAAAAACTGTTTTTT. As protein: CASSLRAAANEKLFF.

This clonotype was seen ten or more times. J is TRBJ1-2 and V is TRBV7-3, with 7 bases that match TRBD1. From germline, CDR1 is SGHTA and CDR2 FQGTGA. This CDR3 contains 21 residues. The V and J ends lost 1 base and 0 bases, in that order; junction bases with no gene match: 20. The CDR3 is CASSLKGGDRLNHPANYGYTF. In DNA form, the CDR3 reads TGTGCCAGCAGCTTAAAAGGAGGGGACAGACTTAACCACCCAGCTAACTATGGCTACACCTTC.

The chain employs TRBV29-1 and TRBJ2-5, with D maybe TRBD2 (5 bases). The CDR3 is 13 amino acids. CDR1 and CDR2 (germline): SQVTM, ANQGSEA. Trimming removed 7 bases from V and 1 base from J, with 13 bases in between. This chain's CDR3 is CSAPLSGQETQYF. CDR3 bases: TGCAGCGCTCCATTGAGCGGCCAAGAGACCCAGTACTTC.

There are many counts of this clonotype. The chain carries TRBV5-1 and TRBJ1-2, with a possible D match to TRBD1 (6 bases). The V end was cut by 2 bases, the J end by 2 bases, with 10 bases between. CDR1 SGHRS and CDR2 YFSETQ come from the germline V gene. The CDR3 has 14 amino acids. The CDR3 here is CASSFGGENYGYTF. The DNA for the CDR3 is TGCGCCAGCAGCTTCGGGGGCGAGAACTATGGCTACACCTTC.

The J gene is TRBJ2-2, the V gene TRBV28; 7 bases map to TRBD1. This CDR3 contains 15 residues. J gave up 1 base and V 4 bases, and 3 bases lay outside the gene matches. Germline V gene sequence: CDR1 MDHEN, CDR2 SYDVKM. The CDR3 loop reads CASSSGTVNTGELFF. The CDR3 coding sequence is TGTGCCAGCAGTTCCGGGACAGTGAACACCGGGGAGCTGTTTTTT.

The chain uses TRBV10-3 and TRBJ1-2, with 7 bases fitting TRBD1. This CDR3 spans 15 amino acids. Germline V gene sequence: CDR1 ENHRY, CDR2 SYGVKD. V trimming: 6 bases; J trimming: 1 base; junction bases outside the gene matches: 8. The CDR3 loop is CAIRGTEPRNYGYTF. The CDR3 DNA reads TGTGCCATCAGGGGGACAGAGCCCCGTAACTATGGCTACACCTTC.

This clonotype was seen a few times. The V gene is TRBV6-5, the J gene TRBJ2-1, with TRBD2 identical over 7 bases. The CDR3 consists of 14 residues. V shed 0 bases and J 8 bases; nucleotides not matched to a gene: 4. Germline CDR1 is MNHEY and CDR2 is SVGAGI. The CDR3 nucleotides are TGTGCCAGCAGTTACTCGGGGGAGGGCTATGAGCAGTTCTTC. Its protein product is CASSYSGEGYEQFF.

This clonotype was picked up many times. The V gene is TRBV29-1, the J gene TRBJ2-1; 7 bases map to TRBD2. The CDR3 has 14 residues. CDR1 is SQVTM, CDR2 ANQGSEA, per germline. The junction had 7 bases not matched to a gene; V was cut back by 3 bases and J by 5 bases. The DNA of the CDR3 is TGCAGCGTTGACCGGGACTACCTTAACAATGAGCAGTTCTTC. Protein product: CSVDRDYLNNEQFF.

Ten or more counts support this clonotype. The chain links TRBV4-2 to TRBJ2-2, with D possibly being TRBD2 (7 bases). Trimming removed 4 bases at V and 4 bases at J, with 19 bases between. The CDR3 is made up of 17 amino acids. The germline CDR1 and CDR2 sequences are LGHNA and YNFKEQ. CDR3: CASSPGQGRGRTGELFF. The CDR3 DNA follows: TGTGCCAGCAGCCCGGGCCAAGGGCGGGGGCGCACCGGGGAGCTGTTTTTT.

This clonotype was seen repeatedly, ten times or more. DNA of the CDR3: TGCAGCGTTGTTAGCCCGACTCTCGGGGATGGCTACACCTTC. Protein product: CSVVSPTLGDGYTF. V gene TRBV29-1 combines with J gene TRBJ1-2; D remains unclear. V was pared by 4 bases and J by 6 bases, with 18 bases between. The CDR3 has 14 residues. Germline V gene data show CDR1 as SQVTM and CDR2 as ANQGSEA. The full variable domain, with the rest looked up from reference TRBV29-1 and TRBJ1-2, is SAVISQKPSRDICQRGTSLTIQCQVDSQVTMMFWYRQQPGQSLTLIATANQGSEATYESGFVIDKFPISRPNLTFSTLTVSNMSPEDSSIYLCSVVSPTLGDGYTFGSGTRLTVV.

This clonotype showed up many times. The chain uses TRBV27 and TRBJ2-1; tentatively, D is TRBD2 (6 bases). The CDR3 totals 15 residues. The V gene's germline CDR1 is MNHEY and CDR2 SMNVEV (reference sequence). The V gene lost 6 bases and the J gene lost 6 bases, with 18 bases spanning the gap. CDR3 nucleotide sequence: TGTGCCAGCAGACCCCGGAGGGGACCTCTCAATGAGCAGTTCTTC. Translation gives CASRPRRGPLNEQFF.

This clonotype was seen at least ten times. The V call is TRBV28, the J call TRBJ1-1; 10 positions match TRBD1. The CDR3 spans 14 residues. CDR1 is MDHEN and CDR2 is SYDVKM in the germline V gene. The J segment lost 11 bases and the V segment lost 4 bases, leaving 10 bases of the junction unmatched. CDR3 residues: CASSSRDRGFRAFF. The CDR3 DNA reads TGTGCCAGCAGTTCCCGGGACAGGGGTTTTAGGGCTTTCTTT.

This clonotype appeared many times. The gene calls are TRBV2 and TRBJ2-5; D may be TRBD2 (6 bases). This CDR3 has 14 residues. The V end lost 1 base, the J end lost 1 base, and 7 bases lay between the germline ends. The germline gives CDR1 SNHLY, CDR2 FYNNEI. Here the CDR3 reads CASSEVAAQETQYF. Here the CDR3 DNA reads TGTGCCAGCAGTGAAGTAGCGGCCCAAGAGACCCAGTACTTC.

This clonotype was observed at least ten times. CDR3 DNA sequence: TGCAGTGTATCCGGGACAGGGGGAAACGAGCAGTACTTC. Protein: CSVSGTGGNEQYF. J is TRBJ2-7 and V is TRBV20-1, with 11 bases lining up with TRBD1. Per the germline V gene, CDR1 is DFQATT and CDR2 is SNEGSKA (reference sequence). Trimming at V came to 7 bases and at J to 5 bases, leaving 7 bases not matched to a gene. The CDR3 runs to 13 residues.

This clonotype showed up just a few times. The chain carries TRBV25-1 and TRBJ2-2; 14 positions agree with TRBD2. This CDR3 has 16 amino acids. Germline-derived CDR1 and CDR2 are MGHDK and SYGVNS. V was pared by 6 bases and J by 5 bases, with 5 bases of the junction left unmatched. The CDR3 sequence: CASRKGLAGATGELFF. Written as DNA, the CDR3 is TGTGCCAGCAGGAAGGGACTAGCGGGAGCAACCGGGGAGCTGTTTTTT.

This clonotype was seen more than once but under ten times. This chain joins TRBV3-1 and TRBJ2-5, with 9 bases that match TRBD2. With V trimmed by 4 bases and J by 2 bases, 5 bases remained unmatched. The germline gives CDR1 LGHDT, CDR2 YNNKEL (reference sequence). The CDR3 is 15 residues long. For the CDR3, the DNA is TGTGCCAGCAGCCTGCTAGCGGGGCTACAAGAGACCCAGTACTTC. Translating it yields CASSLLAGLQETQYF.

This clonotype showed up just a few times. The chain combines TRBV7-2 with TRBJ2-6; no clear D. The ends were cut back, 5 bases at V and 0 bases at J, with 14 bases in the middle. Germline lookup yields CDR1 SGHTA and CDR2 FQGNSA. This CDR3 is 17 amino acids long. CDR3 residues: CASSRNGQTSGANVLTF. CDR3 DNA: TGTGCCAGCAGCCGGAACGGGCAGACCTCTGGGGCCAACGTCCTGACTTTC.

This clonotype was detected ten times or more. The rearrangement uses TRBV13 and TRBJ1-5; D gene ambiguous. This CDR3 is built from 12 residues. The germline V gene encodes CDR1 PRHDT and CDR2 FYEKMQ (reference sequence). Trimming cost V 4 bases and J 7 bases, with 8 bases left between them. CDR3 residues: CASSYGPQPQHF. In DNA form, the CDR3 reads TGTGCCAGCAGCTACGGTCCGCAGCCCCAGCATTTT.

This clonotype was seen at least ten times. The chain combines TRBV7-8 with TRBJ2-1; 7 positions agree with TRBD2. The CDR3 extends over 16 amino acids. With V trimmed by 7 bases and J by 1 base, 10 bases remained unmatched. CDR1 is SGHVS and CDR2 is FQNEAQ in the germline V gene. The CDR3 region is CASTFLADPSYNEQFF. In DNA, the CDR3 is TGTGCCAGCACCTTTCTAGCGGATCCATCCTACAATGAGCAGTTCTTC.